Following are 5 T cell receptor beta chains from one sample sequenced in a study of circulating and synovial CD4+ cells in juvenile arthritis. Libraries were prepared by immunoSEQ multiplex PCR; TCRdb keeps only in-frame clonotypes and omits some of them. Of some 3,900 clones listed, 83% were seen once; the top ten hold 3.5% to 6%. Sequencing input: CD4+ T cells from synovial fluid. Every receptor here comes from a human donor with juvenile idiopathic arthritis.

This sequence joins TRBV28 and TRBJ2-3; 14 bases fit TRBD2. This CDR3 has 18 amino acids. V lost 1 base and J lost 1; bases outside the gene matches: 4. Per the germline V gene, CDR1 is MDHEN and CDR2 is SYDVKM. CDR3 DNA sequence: TGTGCCAGCAGTTTATTTACGGGACTAGCGGGAGGCACAGATACGCAGTATTTT. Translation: CASSLFTGLAGGTDTQYF.

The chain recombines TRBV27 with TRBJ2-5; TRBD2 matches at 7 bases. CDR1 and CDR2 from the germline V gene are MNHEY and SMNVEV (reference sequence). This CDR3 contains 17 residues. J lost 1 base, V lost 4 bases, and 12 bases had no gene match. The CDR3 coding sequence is TGTGCCAGCAGTTCCCCCGGCGTGGGGGGGATCCAAGAGACCCAGTACTTC. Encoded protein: CASSSPGVGGIQETQYF.

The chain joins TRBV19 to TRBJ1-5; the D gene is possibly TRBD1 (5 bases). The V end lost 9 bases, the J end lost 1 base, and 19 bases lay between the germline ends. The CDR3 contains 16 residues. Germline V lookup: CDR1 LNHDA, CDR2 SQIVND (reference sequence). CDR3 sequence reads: CASNRGGWLSNQPQHF. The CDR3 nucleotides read TGTGCCAGCAACCGGGGGGGGTGGTTGAGCAATCAGCCCCAGCATTTT.

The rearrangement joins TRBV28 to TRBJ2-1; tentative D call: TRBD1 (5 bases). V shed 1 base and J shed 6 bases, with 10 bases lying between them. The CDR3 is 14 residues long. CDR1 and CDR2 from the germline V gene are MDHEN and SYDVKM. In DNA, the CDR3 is TGTGCCAGCAGTTTATCGGGCAGGGCCAATGAGCAGTTCTTC. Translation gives CASSLSGRANEQFF.

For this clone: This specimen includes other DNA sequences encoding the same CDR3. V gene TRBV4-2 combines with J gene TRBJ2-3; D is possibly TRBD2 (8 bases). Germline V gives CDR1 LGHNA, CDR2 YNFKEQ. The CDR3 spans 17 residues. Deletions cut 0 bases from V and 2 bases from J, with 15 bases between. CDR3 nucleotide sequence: TGTGCCAGCAGCCAAGAAGGGGGCGGGGGGTACACAGATACGCAGTATTTT. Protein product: CASSQEGGGGYTDTQYF.